The entry below describes one TCR beta chain. CDR1 and CDR2 from the germline V gene are MNHEY and SVGEGT. The V and J ends lost 4 bases and 4 bases respectively, with 14 bases between them. The CDR3 sequence is 15 residues long. The sample belongs to a study of blood T cell repertoires in COVID-19. Profiling relied on immunoSEQ multiplex PCR, and the TCRdb table lists in-frame clones only, not all of them. Counted here are roughly 250,000 clones, about nine tenths occurring once; the ten biggest clones make up around 12%. Seattle enrolled patients during active infection and tracked them longitudinally.

The chain is built from TRBV6-2 or TRBV6-3 and TRBJ1-5, with a tentative D call TRBD1 (5 bases). The sample taken for sequencing was peripheral blood. This TCR derives from a woman aged 25 to 39 with COVID-19, enrolled during active disease. The CDR3 nucleotides read TGTGCCAGCAGTTTCCCGGACACGTTTAATCAGCCCCAGCATTTT. It is translated as CASSFPDTFNQPQHF.